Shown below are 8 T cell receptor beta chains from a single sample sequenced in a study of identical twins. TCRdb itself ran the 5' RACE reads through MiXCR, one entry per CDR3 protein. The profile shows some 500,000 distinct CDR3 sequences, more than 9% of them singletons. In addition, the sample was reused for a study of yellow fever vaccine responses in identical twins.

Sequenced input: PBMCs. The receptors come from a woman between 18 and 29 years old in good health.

In DNA, the CDR3 is TGCAGTGCTAGCTCTTTTCCGAGCTCCTACAATGAGCAGTTCTTC. The encoded protein is CSASSFPSSYNEQFF. This chain connects TRBV20-1 to TRBJ2-1; no clear D gene. Trimming took off 3 bases at V and 0 bases at J, with 12 bases between the two ends. CDR1 DFQATT and CDR2 SNEGSKA come from the germline V gene (reference sequence). The CDR3 covers 15 residues.

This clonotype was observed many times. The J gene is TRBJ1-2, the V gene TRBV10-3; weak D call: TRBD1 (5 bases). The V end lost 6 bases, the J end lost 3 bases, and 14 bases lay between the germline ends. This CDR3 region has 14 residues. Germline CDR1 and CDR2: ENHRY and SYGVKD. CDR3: CAIRPFRDDYGYTF. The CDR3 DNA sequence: TGTGCCATCAGGCCCTTCCGGGACGACTATGGCTACACCTTC.

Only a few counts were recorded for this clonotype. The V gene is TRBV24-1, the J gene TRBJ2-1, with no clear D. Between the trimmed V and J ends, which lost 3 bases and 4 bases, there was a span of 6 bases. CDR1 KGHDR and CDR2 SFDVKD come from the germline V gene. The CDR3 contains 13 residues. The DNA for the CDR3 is TGTGCCACCAGTGATGCCGTTTACAATGAGCAGTTCTTC. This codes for CATSDAVYNEQFF.

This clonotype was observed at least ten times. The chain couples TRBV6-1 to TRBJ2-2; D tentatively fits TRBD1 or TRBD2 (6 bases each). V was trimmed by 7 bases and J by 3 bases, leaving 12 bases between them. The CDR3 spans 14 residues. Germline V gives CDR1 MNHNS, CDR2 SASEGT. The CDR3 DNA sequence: TGTGCCAGCATCGAGGGGGGTTACACCGGGGAGCTGTTTTTT. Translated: CASIEGGYTGELFF.

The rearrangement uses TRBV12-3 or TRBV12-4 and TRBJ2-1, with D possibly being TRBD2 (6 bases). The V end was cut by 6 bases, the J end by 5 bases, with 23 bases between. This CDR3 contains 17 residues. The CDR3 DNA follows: TGTGCCAGCAGCCTCGCGCGGGGCCCGGCCAGGGACAATGAGCAGTTCTTC. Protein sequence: CASSLARGPARDNEQFF.

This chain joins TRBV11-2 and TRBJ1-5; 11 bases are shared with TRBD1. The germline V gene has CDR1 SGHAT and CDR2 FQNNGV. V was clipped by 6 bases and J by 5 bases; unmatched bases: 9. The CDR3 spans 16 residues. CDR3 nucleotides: TGTGCCAGCAGTAATACCGGGACAGGGGGGGATCAGCCCCAGCATTTT. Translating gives CASSNTGTGGDQPQHF.

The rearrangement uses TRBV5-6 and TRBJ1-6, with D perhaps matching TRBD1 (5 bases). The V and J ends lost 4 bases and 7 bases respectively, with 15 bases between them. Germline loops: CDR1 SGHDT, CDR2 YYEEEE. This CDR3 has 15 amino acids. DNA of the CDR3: TGTGCCAGCAGCCCCGAGTGGGGGTGGAATTCACCCCTCCACTTT. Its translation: CASSPEWGWNSPLHF.

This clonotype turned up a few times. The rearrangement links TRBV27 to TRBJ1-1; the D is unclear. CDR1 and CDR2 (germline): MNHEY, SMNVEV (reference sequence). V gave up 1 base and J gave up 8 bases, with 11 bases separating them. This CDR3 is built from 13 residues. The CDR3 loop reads CASSLLSLGEAFF. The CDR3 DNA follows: TGTGCCAGCAGTTTATTGTCTCTAGGGGAAGCTTTCTTT.